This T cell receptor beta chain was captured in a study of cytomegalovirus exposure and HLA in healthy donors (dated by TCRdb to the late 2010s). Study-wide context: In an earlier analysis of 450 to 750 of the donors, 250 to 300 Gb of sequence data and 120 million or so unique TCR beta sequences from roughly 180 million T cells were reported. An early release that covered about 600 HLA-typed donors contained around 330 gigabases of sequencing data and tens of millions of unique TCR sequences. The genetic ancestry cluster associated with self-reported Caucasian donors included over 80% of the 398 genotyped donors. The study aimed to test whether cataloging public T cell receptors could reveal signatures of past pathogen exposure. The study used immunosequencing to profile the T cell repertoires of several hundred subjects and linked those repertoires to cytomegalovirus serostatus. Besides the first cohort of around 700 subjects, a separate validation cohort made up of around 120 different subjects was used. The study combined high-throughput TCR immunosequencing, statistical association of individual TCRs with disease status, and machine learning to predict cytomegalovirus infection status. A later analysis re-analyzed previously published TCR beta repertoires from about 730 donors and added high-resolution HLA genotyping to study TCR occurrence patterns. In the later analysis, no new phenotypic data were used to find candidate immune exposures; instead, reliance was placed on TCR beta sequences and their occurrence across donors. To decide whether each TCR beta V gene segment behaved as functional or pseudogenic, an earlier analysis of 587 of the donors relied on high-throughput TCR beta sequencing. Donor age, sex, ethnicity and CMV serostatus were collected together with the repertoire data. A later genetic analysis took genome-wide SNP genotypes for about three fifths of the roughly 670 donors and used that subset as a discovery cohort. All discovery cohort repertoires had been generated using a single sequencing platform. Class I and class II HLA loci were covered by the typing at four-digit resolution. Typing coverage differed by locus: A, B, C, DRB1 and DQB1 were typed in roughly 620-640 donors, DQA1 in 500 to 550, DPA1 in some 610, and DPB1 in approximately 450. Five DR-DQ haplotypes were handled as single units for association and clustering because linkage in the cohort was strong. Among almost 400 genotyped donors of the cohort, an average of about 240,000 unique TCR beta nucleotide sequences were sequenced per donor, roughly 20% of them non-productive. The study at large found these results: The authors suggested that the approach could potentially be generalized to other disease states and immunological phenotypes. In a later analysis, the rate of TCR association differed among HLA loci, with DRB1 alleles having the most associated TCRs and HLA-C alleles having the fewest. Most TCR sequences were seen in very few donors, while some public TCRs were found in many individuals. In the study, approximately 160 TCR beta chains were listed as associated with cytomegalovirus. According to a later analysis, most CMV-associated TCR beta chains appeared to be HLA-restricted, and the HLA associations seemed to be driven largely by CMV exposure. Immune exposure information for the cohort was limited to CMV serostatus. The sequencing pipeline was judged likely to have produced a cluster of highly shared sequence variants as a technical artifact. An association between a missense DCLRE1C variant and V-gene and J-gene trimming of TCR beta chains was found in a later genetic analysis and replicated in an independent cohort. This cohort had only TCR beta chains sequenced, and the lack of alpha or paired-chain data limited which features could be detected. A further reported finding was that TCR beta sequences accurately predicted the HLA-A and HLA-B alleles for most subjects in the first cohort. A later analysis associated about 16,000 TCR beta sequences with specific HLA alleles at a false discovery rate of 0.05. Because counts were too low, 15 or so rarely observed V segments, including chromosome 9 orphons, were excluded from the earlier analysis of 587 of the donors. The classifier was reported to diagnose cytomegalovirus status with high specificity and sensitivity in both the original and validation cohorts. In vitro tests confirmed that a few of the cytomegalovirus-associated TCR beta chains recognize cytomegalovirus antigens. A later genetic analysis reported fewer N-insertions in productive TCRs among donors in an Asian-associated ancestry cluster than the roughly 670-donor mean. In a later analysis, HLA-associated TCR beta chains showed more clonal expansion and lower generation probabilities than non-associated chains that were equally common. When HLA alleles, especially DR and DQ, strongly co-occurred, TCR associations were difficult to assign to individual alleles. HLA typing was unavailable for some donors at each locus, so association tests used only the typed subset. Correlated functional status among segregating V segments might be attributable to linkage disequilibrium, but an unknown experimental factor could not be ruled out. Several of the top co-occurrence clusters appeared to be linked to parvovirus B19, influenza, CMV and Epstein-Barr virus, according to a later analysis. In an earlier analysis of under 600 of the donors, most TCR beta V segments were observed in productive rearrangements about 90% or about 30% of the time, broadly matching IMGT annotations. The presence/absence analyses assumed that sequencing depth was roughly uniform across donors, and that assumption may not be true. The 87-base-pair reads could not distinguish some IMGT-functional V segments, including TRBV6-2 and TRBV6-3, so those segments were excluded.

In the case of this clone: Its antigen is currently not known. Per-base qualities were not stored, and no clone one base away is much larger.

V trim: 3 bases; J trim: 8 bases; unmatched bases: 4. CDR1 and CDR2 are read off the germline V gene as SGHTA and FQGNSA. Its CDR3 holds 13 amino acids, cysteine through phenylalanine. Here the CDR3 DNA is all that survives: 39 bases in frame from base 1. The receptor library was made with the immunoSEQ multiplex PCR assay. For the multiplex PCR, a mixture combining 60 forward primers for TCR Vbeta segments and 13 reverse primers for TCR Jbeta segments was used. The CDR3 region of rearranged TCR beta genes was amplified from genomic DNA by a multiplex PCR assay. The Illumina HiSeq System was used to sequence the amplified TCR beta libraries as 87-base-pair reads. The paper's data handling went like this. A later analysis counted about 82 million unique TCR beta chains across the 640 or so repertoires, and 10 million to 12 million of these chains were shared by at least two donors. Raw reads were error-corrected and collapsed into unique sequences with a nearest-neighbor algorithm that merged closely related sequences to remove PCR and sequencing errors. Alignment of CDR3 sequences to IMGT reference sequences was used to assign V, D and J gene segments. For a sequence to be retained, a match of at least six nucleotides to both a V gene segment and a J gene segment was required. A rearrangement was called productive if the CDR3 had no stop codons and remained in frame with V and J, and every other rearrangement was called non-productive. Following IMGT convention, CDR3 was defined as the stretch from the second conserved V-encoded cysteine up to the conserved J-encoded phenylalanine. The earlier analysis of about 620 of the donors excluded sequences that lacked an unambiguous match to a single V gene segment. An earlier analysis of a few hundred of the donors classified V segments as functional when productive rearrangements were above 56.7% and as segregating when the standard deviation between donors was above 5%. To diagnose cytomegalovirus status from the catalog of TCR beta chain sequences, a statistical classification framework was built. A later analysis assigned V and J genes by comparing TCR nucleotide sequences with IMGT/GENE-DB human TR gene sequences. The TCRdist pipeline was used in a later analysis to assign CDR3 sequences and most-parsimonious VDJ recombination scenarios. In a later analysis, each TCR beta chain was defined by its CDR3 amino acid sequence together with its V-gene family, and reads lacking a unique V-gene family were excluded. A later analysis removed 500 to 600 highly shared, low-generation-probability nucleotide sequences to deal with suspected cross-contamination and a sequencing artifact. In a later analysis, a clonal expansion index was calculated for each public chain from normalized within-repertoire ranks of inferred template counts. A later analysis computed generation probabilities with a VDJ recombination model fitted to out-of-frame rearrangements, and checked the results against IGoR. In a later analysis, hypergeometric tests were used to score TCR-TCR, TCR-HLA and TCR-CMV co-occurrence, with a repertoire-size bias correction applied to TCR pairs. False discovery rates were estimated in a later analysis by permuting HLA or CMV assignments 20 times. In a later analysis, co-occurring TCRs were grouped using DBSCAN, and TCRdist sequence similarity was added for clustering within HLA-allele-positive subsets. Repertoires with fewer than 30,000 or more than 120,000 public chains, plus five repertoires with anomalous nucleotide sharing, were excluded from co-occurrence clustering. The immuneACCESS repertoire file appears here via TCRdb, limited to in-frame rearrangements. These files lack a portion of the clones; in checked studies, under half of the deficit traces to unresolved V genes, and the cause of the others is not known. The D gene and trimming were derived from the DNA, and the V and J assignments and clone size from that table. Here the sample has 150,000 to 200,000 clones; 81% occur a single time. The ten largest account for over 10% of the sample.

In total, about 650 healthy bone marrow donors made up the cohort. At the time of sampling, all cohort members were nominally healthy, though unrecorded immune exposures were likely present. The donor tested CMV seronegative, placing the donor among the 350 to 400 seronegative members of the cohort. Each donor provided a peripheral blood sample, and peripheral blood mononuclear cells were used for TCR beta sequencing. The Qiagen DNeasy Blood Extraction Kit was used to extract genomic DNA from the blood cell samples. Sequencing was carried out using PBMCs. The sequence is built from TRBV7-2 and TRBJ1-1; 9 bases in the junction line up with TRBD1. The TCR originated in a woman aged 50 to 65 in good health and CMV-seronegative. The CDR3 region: CASSFLGQGEAFF. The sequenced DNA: TGTGCCAGCAGCTTCCTCGGACAGGGGGAAGCTTTCTTT.